This T cell receptor beta chain was retrieved from a study of blood T cell repertoires in COVID-19. The wider study: Acute-phase and convalescent COVID-19 samples originated in the United States, Italy and Spain. T cells, B-cell-depleted T cells, or PBMCs provided the cDNA or gDNA that served as material.

Repertoires were generated with immunoSEQ multiplex PCR, while TCRdb's copy carries only in-frame clones and drops some. The sample carries about 46,000 clones, more than 85% recorded once. Germline V gene lookup returns CDR1 LGHNA and CDR2 YNFKEQ. V lost 1 base, J lost 0 bases, and 11 bases stayed unmatched. The CDR3 consists of 21 residues. This TCR came from a middle-aged man with acute or convalescent COVID-19. The rearrangement links TRBV4-2 to TRBJ2-1, with TRBD2 identical over 14 bases. The sequencing input was peripheral blood. CDR3 nucleotide sequence: TGTGCCAGCAGCCAAGCTTTACGGACTAGCGGGGGGTGGAGCTCCTACAATGAGCAGTTCTTC. Translation: CASSQALRTSGGWSSYNEQFF.